A single sample gave rise to the 24 T cell receptor beta chains below, sequenced in a study of technical replicates of blood from a few donors. Sequencing used immunoSEQ multiplex PCR; TCRdb keeps in-frame clones, though not all of them. The data hold approximately 76,000 clones, with more than 85% observed a single time. The sample was T cells isolated from PBMCs. Source of these receptors: a human donor in good health.

The gene calls are TRBV5-4 and TRBJ2-7; 7 nucleotides match TRBD2. This CDR3 comprises 13 residues. The V gene's germline CDR1 is SGHNT and CDR2 YYREEE (reference sequence). The junction had 8 bases not matched to a gene; V was cut back by 6 bases and J by 5 bases. The CDR3 DNA sequence: TGTGCCAGCACGGGGCGGGGGAGCCACGAGCAGTACTTC. This codes for CASTGRGSHEQYF.

The chain couples TRBV4-1 to TRBJ2-1; 9 nucleotides line up with TRBD1. The CDR3 runs to 17 residues. The V gene's germline CDR1 is MGHRA and CDR2 YSYEKL. Losses at the gene ends were 1 base for V and 5 bases for J; bases not matched to a gene: 9. The chain's CDR3 is CASSQVTGTGPHNEQFF. The CDR3 DNA is TGCGCCAGCAGCCAAGTAACCGGGACAGGGCCCCACAATGAGCAGTTCTTC.

V is TRBV27 and J is TRBJ2-1; D possibly corresponds to TRBD1 (5 bases). V shed 5 bases and J shed 6 bases, with 14 bases lying between them. CDR1 MNHEY and CDR2 SMNVEV come from the germline V gene (reference sequence). The CDR3 sequence is 14 residues long. CDR3 amino acids: CASSPVDNSNEQFF. In DNA, the CDR3 is TGTGCCAGCAGTCCCGTGGACAACTCCAATGAGCAGTTCTTC.

V is TRBV29-1 and J is TRBJ2-5, with 7 bases aligning to TRBD1. V was pared by 4 bases and J by 4 bases, with 0 bases of the junction left unmatched. Germline V gene sequence: CDR1 SQVTM, CDR2 ANQGSEA. There are 11 residues in the CDR3. The CDR3 protein is CSVGQGETQYF. The CDR3 DNA is TGCAGCGTTGGACAGGGAGAGACCCAGTACTTC. The entire variable domain, with the rest obtained from reference TRBV29-1 and TRBJ2-5, is as follows: SAVISQKPSRDICQRGTSLTIQCQVDSQVTMMFWYRQQPGQSLTLIATANQGSEATYESGFVIDKFPISRPNLTFSTLTVSNMSPEDSSIYLCSVGQGETQYFGPGTRLLVL.

J is TRBJ2-3 and V is TRBV10-3; 11 bases line up with TRBD2. V dropped 11 bases and J dropped 6; count of bases not matched to a gene: 4. The germline V gene encodes CDR1 ENHRY and CDR2 SYGVKD. CDR3 length equals 12 residues. CDR3 sequence (DNA): TGTGCCGCGGCTAGCGGGGGGGATACGCAGTATTTT. Protein product: CAAASGGDTQYF.

The DNA for the CDR3 is TGCACCAGCAGCCGCTGCGAAGAGACCCAGTACTTC. Protein sequence: CTSSRCEETQYF. The gene calls are TRBV1 and TRBJ2-5; TRBD2 is the table's D call and was not checked against the DNA. TRBV1 corresponds to a pseudogene. CDR3 length: 12 amino acids.

The gene calls are TRBV4-1 and TRBJ2-7; 12 nucleotides agree with TRBD2. CDR3 length: 15 amino acids. Germline CDR1 reads MGHRA; CDR2 reads YSYEKL. Losses at the gene ends were 2 bases for V and 3 bases for J; bases not matched to a gene: 2. The chain's CDR3 is CASSQLAGGIYEQYF. For the CDR3, the DNA is TGCGCCAGCAGCCAACTAGCGGGAGGGATCTACGAGCAGTACTTC.

The chain joins TRBV14 to TRBJ2-5; TRBD2 is a possible D gene (6 bases). Trimming stripped 0 bases from V and 2 bases from J, with 10 bases between. The CDR3 consists of 15 residues. Germline loops: CDR1 SGHDN, CDR2 FVKESK. CDR3 protein: CASSQDPGEQETQYF. The CDR3 nucleotides are TGTGCCAGCAGCCAAGATCCGGGGGAACAAGAGACCCAGTACTTC.

This chain uses TRBV4-1 with TRBJ2-1; 11 positions agree with TRBD1. Trimming at V came to 4 bases and at J to 8 bases, leaving 7 bases not matched to a gene. CDR3 length: 15 amino acids. The germline gives CDR1 MGHRA, CDR2 YSYEKL. DNA for the CDR3: TGCGCCAGCAGCCCTAGGACAGGGGGCATGCATGAGCAGTTCTTC. Translation gives CASSPRTGGMHEQFF.

The chain is built from TRBV7-6 and TRBJ2-5; a weak D match, TRBD2 (5 bases). The germline V gene encodes CDR1 SGHVS and CDR2 FNYEAQ. This CDR3 region has 14 residues. Trimming took off 1 base at V and 5 bases at J, with 11 bases between the two ends. CDR3 DNA sequence: TGTGCCAGCAGCTTAGATGTTGGCGGGGAGACCCAGTACTTC. Translation: CASSLDVGGETQYF.

The CDR3 DNA sequence: TGTGCCAGCAGCGGGTGGTACAAACTCAACCGGGACAGCCACTATGGCTACACCTTC. Encoded protein: CASSGWYKLNRDSHYGYTF. The rearrangement joins TRBV9 to TRBJ1-2; 7 nucleotides agree with TRBD1. V dropped 3 bases and J dropped 3; count of bases not matched to a gene: 20. This CDR3 region has 19 residues. Germline loops: CDR1 SGDLS, CDR2 YYNGEE.

This sequence joins TRBV9 and TRBJ2-1, with 11 bases that match TRBD2. Per germline, CDR1 SGDLS and CDR2 YYNGEE. With 0 bases clipped from V and 5 bases from J, the junction kept 7 bases outside the gene matches. This CDR3 is built from 17 residues. Here the CDR3 reads CASSVGSSGGFNNEQFF. CDR3 nucleotide sequence: TGTGCCAGCAGCGTAGGGTCTAGCGGGGGGTTCAACAATGAGCAGTTCTTC. Based on the CDR3 plus reference TRBV9 and TRBJ2-1, the full variable domain is DSGVTQTPKHLITATGQRVTLRCSPRSGDLSVYWYQQSLDQGLQFLIQYYNGEERAKGNILERFSAQQFPDLHSELNLSSLELGDSALYFCASSVGSSGGFNNEQFFGPGTRLTVL.

The chain couples TRBV7-6 to TRBJ1-2; 7 positions match TRBD1. There are 13 residues in the CDR3. J was trimmed by 5 bases and V by 4 bases; bases with no gene match: 4. Germline lookup yields CDR1 SGHVS and CDR2 FNYEAQ. The CDR3 sequence is CASSSPTGYGYTF. DNA for the CDR3: TGTGCCAGCAGCTCGCCGACAGGGTATGGCTACACCTTC.

The rearrangement links TRBV28 to TRBJ1-4, with 7 bases that match TRBD1. The CDR3 covers 15 residues. J was trimmed by 5 bases and V by 7 bases; bases with no gene match: 10. Germline assignment: CDR1 MDHEN and CDR2 SYDVKM. The CDR3 DNA reads TGTGCCAGCAAGAGAGGGGGCCGAGGAAATGAAAAACTGTTTTTT. The encoded protein is CASKRGGRGNEKLFF.

The chain combines TRBV5-6 with TRBJ2-1; 8 nucleotides match TRBD2. This CDR3 region has 15 residues. The germline CDR1 and CDR2 sequences are SGHDT and YYEEEE. The ends lost 2 bases at V and 2 bases at J; junction bases unmatched: 3. CDR3 DNA sequence: TGTGCCAGCAGCTTCCGAGCGGGAGCCTACAATGAGCAGTTCTTC. Translating it yields CASSFRAGAYNEQFF.

A single count supports this clone. The V gene is TRBV5-4, the J gene TRBJ1-1; 11 nucleotides agree with TRBD1. With 4 bases clipped from V and 0 bases from J, the junction kept 8 bases outside the gene matches. The germline V gene encodes CDR1 SGHNT and CDR2 YYREEE (reference sequence). The CDR3 runs 17 residues. CDR3: CASSPVGQGGMNTEAFF. CDR3 DNA: TGTGCCAGCAGCCCAGTGGGACAGGGGGGAATGAACACTGAAGCTTTCTTT.

This clone was seen once. The chain combines TRBV6-5 with TRBJ1-3; TRBD1 aligns across 7 bases. CDR3 length equals 15 residues. Germline V gives CDR1 MNHEY, CDR2 SVGAGI. V lost 6 bases to trimming and J lost 0 bases; unmatched junction nucleotides: 5. CDR3 sequence: CASSLGQSSGNTIYF. The CDR3 region has the DNA TGTGCCAGCAGCCTGGGACAGAGCTCTGGAAACACCATATATTTT.

The chain employs TRBV29-1 and TRBJ2-1; D uncertain. The CDR3 is 14 amino acids. The V and J ends lost 3 bases and 1 base respectively, with 10 bases between them. The germline gives CDR1 SQVTM, CDR2 ANQGSEA. CDR3 residues: CSVERKLSYNEQFF. The CDR3 region has the DNA TGCAGCGTTGAGCGGAAACTGTCCTACAATGAGCAGTTCTTC.

This sequence joins TRBV4-1 and TRBJ2-3; 11 bases fit TRBD2. V was clipped by 1 base and J by 2 bases; unmatched bases: 5. Germline V gives CDR1 MGHRA, CDR2 YSYEKL. The CDR3 covers 17 residues. In DNA, the CDR3 is TGCGCCAGCAGCCAAGGGAGGGGACTAGCGGTCACAGATACGCAGTATTTT. It yields the protein CASSQGRGLAVTDTQYF.

The count of this clone is one. The chain carries TRBV29-1 and TRBJ1-2; 7 bases fit TRBD1. The CDR3 contains 13 residues. Germline lookup yields CDR1 SQVTM and CDR2 ANQGSEA. The V gene end was trimmed by 7 bases and the J gene end by 2 bases; junction bases not matched to a gene: 7. CDR3 DNA: TGCAGCGCGACAGGGCATCAGAACTATGGCTACACCTTC. Translated, it gives CSATGHQNYGYTF.

The V call is TRBV7-6, the J call TRBJ2-1; 15 nucleotides agree with TRBD2. The V gene's germline CDR1 is SGHVS and CDR2 FNYEAQ. V lost 4 bases to trimming and J lost 7 bases; unmatched junction nucleotides: 5. CDR3 length: 16 amino acids. The CDR3 spells CASSSWTSGRGNEQFF. The CDR3 DNA sequence: TGTGCCAGCAGCTCCTGGACTAGCGGGAGGGGTAATGAGCAGTTCTTC.

The V gene is TRBV7-9, the J gene TRBJ2-5; no reliable D call. The length of the CDR3 is 14 residues. The V end was cut by 6 bases, the J end by 1 base, with 12 bases between. Germline loops: CDR1 SEHNR, CDR2 FQNEAQ (reference sequence). The chain's CDR3 is CASSQPGTQETQYF. The CDR3 nucleotides read TGTGCCAGCAGTCAACCGGGTACCCAAGAGACCCAGTACTTC.

The chain joins TRBV11-2 to TRBJ2-3, with 8 bases that match TRBD2. The CDR3 totals 18 residues. V was pared by 1 base and J by 8 bases, with 17 bases of the junction left unmatched. CDR1 and CDR2 from the germline V gene are SGHAT and FQNNGV. CDR3 amino acids: CASSLGLLSGSSLVTQYF. Written as DNA, the CDR3 is TGTGCCAGCAGCTTAGGACTTCTAAGCGGGAGTAGTCTCGTTACGCAGTATTTT.

The chain couples TRBV4-1 to TRBJ2-3, with unresolved D. Trimming took 0 bases from V and 1 from J, leaving 5 bases between them. Germline CDR1 reads MGHRA; CDR2 reads YSYEKL. The CDR3 runs 14 residues. DNA of the CDR3: TGCGCCAGCAGCCAAGATTCTGGCACAGATACGCAGTATTTT. As protein: CASSQDSGTDTQYF.